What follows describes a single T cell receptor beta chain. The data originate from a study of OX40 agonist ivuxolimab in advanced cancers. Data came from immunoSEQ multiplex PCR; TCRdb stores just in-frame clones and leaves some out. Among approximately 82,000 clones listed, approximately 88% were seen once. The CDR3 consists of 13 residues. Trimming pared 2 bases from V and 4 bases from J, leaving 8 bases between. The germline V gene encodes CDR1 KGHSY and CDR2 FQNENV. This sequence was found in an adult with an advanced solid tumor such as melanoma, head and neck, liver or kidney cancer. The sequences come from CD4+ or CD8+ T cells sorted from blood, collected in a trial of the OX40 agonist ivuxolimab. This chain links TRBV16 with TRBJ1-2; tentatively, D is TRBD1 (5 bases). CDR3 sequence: CASSQRGGYGYTF. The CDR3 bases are TGTGCCAGCAGCCAAAGGGGTGGCTATGGCTACACCTTC.